The 28 T cell receptor beta chains listed next were all sequenced from one sample in a study of PD-1 blockade in classical Hodgkin lymphoma. Indicated time point: newly diagnosed, previously untreated cHL patient sample. Out of thawed PBMCs, magnetic negative selection purified CD4+ T cells. The repertoire was sequenced with immunoSEQ multiplex PCR; TCRdb's copy has only in-frame clones and lacks some. Among fewer than 30,000 clones listed, about 90% were seen once. Sequenced: CD4+ T cells from blood. The receptors were gathered from a human donor with classical Hodgkin lymphoma.

This clone was seen only once. In nucleotides, the CDR3 is TGTGCCAGCAGTTTCCGGACAGGGTGGGGAGATACGCAGTATTTT. This translates into CASSFRTGWGDTQYF. The J gene is TRBJ2-3, the V gene TRBV7-3; 8 nucleotides agree with TRBD1. The V segment lost 6 bases and the J segment 5 bases; nucleotides outside the gene matches: 10. Germline CDR1 and CDR2: SGHTA and FQGTGA. This CDR3 region has 15 residues.

This clone was counted once. This rearrangement joins TRBV7-2 to TRBJ2-2, with TRBD2 as a possible D gene (5 bases). The CDR3 covers 18 residues. Germline CDR1 and CDR2: SGHTA and FQGNSA. Deletions cut 2 bases from V and 0 bases from J, with 16 bases between. The CDR3 DNA reads TGTGCCAGCAGCTTATTCCCCACGAGCGGAACGAACACCGGGGAGCTGTTTTTT. This translates into CASSLFPTSGTNTGELFF.

This chain joins TRBV9 and TRBJ1-1, with D perhaps TRBD1 (6 bases). The V end was cut by 4 bases, the J end by 0 bases, with 10 bases between. Germline values: CDR1 SGDLS, CDR2 YYNGEE. The CDR3 has 14 amino acids. In DNA form, the CDR3 reads TGTGCCAGCAGCCGGGACATTATGAACACTGAAGCTTTCTTT. Protein: CASSRDIMNTEAFF.

V gene TRBV7-2 combines with J gene TRBJ2-5, with 9 positions matching TRBD2. Germline CDR1 reads SGHTA; CDR2 reads FQGNSA. V lost 3 bases, J lost 5 bases, and 7 bases stayed unmatched. The CDR3 contains 15 residues. The CDR3 spells CASSFLAGVVETQYF. The CDR3 DNA follows: TGTGCCAGCAGCTTCTTAGCGGGAGTGGTGGAGACCCAGTACTTC.

This clone has only a few counts. The rearrangement links TRBV28 to TRBJ1-1; no definite D call. V dropped 6 bases and J dropped 7 bases, with 9 bases sitting between them. CDR3 size: 11 residues. Germline values: CDR1 MDHEN, CDR2 SYDVKM. CDR3: CASRGAIEAFF. DNA for the CDR3: TGTGCCAGCAGGGGAGCAATTGAAGCTTTCTTT.

The chain recombines TRBV28 with TRBJ2-7, with D maybe TRBD2 (5 bases). Germline CDR1 and CDR2: MDHEN and SYDVKM. V lost 6 bases, J lost 1 base, and 13 bases lay in between. The CDR3 is 14 amino acids. The chain's CDR3 is CASSPIGLSYEQYF. The CDR3 region has the DNA TGTGCCAGCAGCCCAATCGGACTGTCCTACGAGCAGTACTTC. The complete variable domain, with remaining parts taken from reference TRBV28 and TRBJ2-7, reads DVKVTQSSRYLVKRTGEKVFLECVQDMDHENMFWYRQDPGLGLRLIYFSYDVKMKEKGDIPEGYSVSREKKERFSLILESASTNQTSMYLCASSPIGLSYEQYFGPGTRLTVT.

DNA of the CDR3: TGCGCCAGCAGCTTGGCCGGGGGTTGGGATGAGCAGTTCTTC. This sequence encodes CASSLAGGWDEQFF. The rearrangement uses TRBV5-1 and TRBJ2-1, with D perhaps TRBD2 (6 bases). Per germline, CDR1 SGHRS and CDR2 YFSETQ. The CDR3 has 14 amino acids. V dropped 0 bases and J dropped 8 bases, with 12 bases sitting between them.

This clone came up once. This chain uses TRBV7-2 with TRBJ1-1, with TRBD1 identical over 8 bases. V dropped 3 bases and J dropped 0; count of bases not matched to a gene: 3. The CDR3 loop spans 15 amino acids. CDR1 is SGHTA, CDR2 FQGNSA, per germline. The CDR3 protein is CASSFGTGLNTEAFF. The CDR3 bases are TGTGCCAGCAGCTTTGGGACAGGCTTGAACACTGAAGCTTTCTTT.

The chain recombines TRBV4-2 with TRBJ1-3; 8 positions match TRBD1. V was clipped by 4 bases and J by 2 bases; unmatched bases: 4. Per the germline V gene, CDR1 is LGHNA and CDR2 is YNFKEQ. The CDR3 length is 15 residues. The CDR3 sequence: CASSLPDRAGNTIYF. The DNA for the CDR3 is TGTGCCAGCAGCCTTCCGGACAGGGCTGGAAACACCATATATTTT.

The CDR3 loop is CASSPTPQGNYGYTF. In nucleotides, the CDR3 is TGTGCCAGCAGCCCCACCCCTCAGGGGAACTATGGCTACACCTTC. This chain uses TRBV6-5 with TRBJ1-2; weak D call: TRBD1 (6 bases). CDR3 length: 15 residues. Germline assignment: CDR1 MNHEY and CDR2 SVGAGI. V lost 6 bases to trimming and J lost 2 bases, with 16 bases between them.

V gene TRBV28 combines with J gene TRBJ1-1; D remains ambiguous. The CDR3 spans 12 residues. CDR1 is MDHEN, CDR2 SYDVKM, per germline. V was shortened by 7 bases and J by 5 bases, with 11 bases between the two germline ends. CDR3: CASTLRRTEAFF. Here the CDR3 DNA reads TGTGCCAGCACGCTACGGAGGACTGAAGCTTTCTTT.

The chain carries TRBV6-4 and TRBJ2-7; 9 positions agree with TRBD2. V gave up 5 bases and J gave up 2 bases; unmatched junction bases: 7. The CDR3 is 15 amino acids. Per germline, CDR1 MRHNA and CDR2 SNTAGT. In DNA, the CDR3 is TGTGCCAGCAGTTACGGGGCGGGAGGGCCCTACGAGCAGTACTTC. Protein: CASSYGAGGPYEQYF.

This chain connects TRBV19 to TRBJ1-2, with D perhaps TRBD1 (6 bases). Between the trimmed V and J ends, which lost 5 bases and 7 bases, there was a span of 17 bases. CDR1 is LNHDA and CDR2 is SQIVND in the germline V gene (reference sequence). The CDR3 extends over 14 amino acids. For the CDR3, the DNA is TGTGCCAGTAGTCCCACCGGGACAAACCTTGGCTACACCTTC. It yields the protein CASSPTGTNLGYTF.

This chain links TRBV5-5 with TRBJ2-7, with a possible D match to TRBD2 (6 bases). The V end lost 1 base, the J end lost 4 bases, and 12 bases lay between the germline ends. CDR1 and CDR2 from the germline V gene are SGHKS and YYEKEE (reference sequence). The CDR3 extends over 14 amino acids. CDR3: CASSLTSHKYEQYF. CDR3 in DNA: TGTGCCAGCAGCTTGACTAGCCACAAATACGAGCAGTACTTC. Full variable domain (rest looked up from reference TRBV5-5 and TRBJ2-7): DAGVTQSPTHLIKTRGQQVTLRCSPISGHKSVSWYQQVLGQGPQFIFQYYEKEERGRGNFPDRFSARQFPNYSSELNVNALLLGDSALYLCASSLTSHKYEQYFGPGTRLTVT.

The genes are TRBV19 and TRBJ2-2, with 7 bases aligning to TRBD2. This CDR3 is built from 14 residues. Germline assignment: CDR1 LNHDA and CDR2 SQIVND (reference sequence). Losses at the gene ends were 7 bases for V and 6 bases for J; bases not matched to a gene: 8. In nucleotides, the CDR3 is TGTGCCAGTAATCGGGGCGGGAGCGCCGGGGAGCTGTTTTTT. Translated, it gives CASNRGGSAGELFF.

The chain couples TRBV2 to TRBJ1-1; unclear D gene. V was shortened by 9 bases and J by 0 bases, with 8 bases between the two germline ends. The germline CDR1 and CDR2 sequences are SNHLY and FYNNEI. The CDR3 is made up of 12 amino acids. The CDR3 sequence is CARATMNTEAFF. The CDR3 DNA is TGTGCCAGGGCTACGATGAACACTGAAGCTTTCTTT.

This clone was seen just once. CDR3 sequence: CASSRPGEEAKNIQYF. CDR3 bases: TGTGCCAGCAGCCGACCGGGGGAGGAAGCCAAAAACATTCAGTACTTC. The chain couples TRBV5-6 to TRBJ2-4; the D gene is possibly TRBD2 (6 bases). CDR3 length equals 16 residues. Between the trimmed V and J ends, which lost 4 bases and 0 bases, there was a span of 14 bases. CDR1 is SGHDT, CDR2 YYEEEE, per germline.

The chain recombines TRBV6-6 with TRBJ1-1; 10 nucleotides align to TRBD1. This CDR3 has 14 residues. CDR1 is MNHNY and CDR2 is SVGAGI in the germline V gene (reference sequence). Trimming cost V 2 bases and J 6 bases; bases outside gene matches: 3. CDR3 sequence reads: CASSYRTGGSEAFF. CDR3 nucleotides: TGTGCCAGCAGTTACCGGACAGGGGGGTCTGAAGCTTTCTTT.

In its sample, this clone was seen once. The J gene is TRBJ2-3, the V gene TRBV7-2; 9 bases agree with TRBD2. J gave up 1 base and V 4 bases, and 6 bases lay outside the gene matches. The CDR3 length is 16 residues. Germline values: CDR1 SGHTA, CDR2 FQGNSA. CDR3 nucleotides: TGTGCCAGCAGCTCCGTCAGGACTAGCGGCACAGATACGCAGTATTTT. As protein: CASSSVRTSGTDTQYF.

The CDR3 DNA reads as TGTGCCAGCAGCCCACTAACCGGGGGCCTGAACACTGAAGCTTTCTTT. It specifies CASSPLTGGLNTEAFF. The V gene is TRBV14, the J gene TRBJ1-1; possibly TRBD1 for D (6 bases). From germline, CDR1 is SGHDN and CDR2 FVKESK. V was pared by 4 bases and J by 0 bases, with 15 bases between. This CDR3 comprises 16 residues.

The genes are TRBV19 and TRBJ1-2; D is unresolved. V lost 3 bases and J lost 2, with 13 bases in between. Per the germline V gene, CDR1 is LNHDA and CDR2 is SQIVND (reference sequence). CDR3 length: 15 amino acids. CDR3 nucleotides: TGTGCCAGTAGTATTCTACACCTCCCCAACTATGGCTACACCTTC. Amino acid sequence: CASSILHLPNYGYTF.

This clone was picked up one time. V gene TRBV2 combines with J gene TRBJ1-2; D is possibly TRBD1 (6 bases). The ends were cut back, 5 bases at V and 4 bases at J, with 11 bases in the middle. Per the germline V gene, CDR1 is SNHLY and CDR2 is FYNNEI. The CDR3 contains 13 residues. The CDR3 DNA is TGTGCCAGCAGTCCGACAGGACTCTATGGCTACACCTTC. Its translation: CASSPTGLYGYTF.

Written as DNA, the CDR3 is TGTGCCAGCAGCCAGAGGGCGGGAGGAGAGACCCAGTACTTC. This gives the protein CASSQRAGGETQYF. The chain carries TRBV6-6 and TRBJ2-5, with 8 bases identical to TRBD2. This CDR3 is 14 amino acids long. Germline CDR1 is MNHNY and CDR2 is SVGAGI (reference sequence). V lost 6 bases to trimming and J lost 4 bases; unmatched junction nucleotides: 7.

The rearrangement joins TRBV19 to TRBJ2-1; unclear D gene. The germline V gene has CDR1 LNHDA and CDR2 SQIVND (reference sequence). The V and J ends lost 4 bases and 6 bases respectively, with 7 bases between them. The CDR3 has 12 residues. CDR3 in amino acids: CASSRAFNEQFF. In DNA, the CDR3 is TGTGCCAGTAGTAGGGCTTTCAATGAGCAGTTCTTC.

The rearrangement uses TRBV7-2 and TRBJ2-1; D is ambiguous. The germline gives CDR1 SGHTA, CDR2 FQGNSA. The CDR3 is 14 amino acids. V lost 3 bases and J 7 bases, leaving 13 bases between the germline ends. The DNA of the CDR3 is TGTGCCAGCAGCTTGCGTGGAGTCACTAATGAGCAGTTCTTC. It yields the protein CASSLRGVTNEQFF. The variable domain in full, completed from reference TRBV7-2 and TRBJ2-1, reads GAGVSQSPSNKVTEKGKDVELRCDPISGHTALYWYRQSLGQGLEFLIYFQGNSAPDKSGLPSDRFSAERTGGSVSTLTIQRTQQEDSAVYLCASSLRGVTNEQFFGPGTRLTVL.

The rearrangement uses TRBV19 and TRBJ2-1; 13 nucleotides align to TRBD2. The CDR3 totals 15 residues. V dropped 1 base and J dropped 8; count of bases not matched to a gene: 2. Germline V gives CDR1 LNHDA, CDR2 SQIVND (reference sequence). CDR3 amino acids: CASSIGTSGSDEQFF. The CDR3 nucleotides read TGTGCCAGTAGTATAGGGACTAGCGGGAGTGATGAGCAGTTCTTC.

This clone was detected only once. The rearrangement links TRBV5-5 to TRBJ1-1; 9 bases are a match to TRBD1. The V gene's germline CDR1 is SGHKS and CDR2 YYEKEE (reference sequence). With V trimmed by 0 bases and J by 1 base, 1 base remained unmatched. The CDR3 has 15 amino acids. CDR3 DNA sequence: TGTGCCAGCAGCTTGGAGGACAGGGGGAACACTGAAGCTTTCTTT. The encoded protein is CASSLEDRGNTEAFF.

This chain links TRBV5-4 with TRBJ2-5, with 9 nucleotides matching TRBD2. The germline gives CDR1 SGHNT, CDR2 YYREEE (reference sequence). The CDR3 runs to 16 residues. The junction had 8 bases not matched to a gene; V was cut back by 1 base and J by 4 bases. CDR3 in amino acids: CASSLPPAGGAETQYF. The CDR3 DNA sequence: TGTGCCAGCAGCTTGCCCCCAGCGGGAGGAGCAGAGACCCAGTACTTC.